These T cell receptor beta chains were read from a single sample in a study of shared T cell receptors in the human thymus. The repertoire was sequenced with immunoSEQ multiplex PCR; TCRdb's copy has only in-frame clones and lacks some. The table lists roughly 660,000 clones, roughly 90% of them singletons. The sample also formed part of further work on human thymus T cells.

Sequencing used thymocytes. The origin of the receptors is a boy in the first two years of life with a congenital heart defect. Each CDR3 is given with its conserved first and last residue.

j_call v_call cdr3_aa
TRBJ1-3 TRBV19 CASSIRQGVFSGNTIYF
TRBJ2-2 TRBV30 CAWRASGNTGELFF
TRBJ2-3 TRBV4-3 CASSQDPPGAGGTDTQYF
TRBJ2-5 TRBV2 CASAAVGLRQETQYF
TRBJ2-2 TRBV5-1 CASSSAPGHTGELFF
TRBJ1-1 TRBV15 CATSREAVNTEAFF
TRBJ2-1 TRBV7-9 CASSERQGYEQFF
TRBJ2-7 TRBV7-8 CASSLGRVSYEQYF
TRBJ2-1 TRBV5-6 CASRYHRGTNEQFF
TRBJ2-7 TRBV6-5 CASSSISVTYEQYF
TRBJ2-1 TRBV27 CASTPIGREGHQEGVNEQFF
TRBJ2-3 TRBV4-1 CASSRTGLAGGTDTQYF
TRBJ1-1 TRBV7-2 CASSLEPGANTEAFF
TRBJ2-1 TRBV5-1 CASSYYSGDPYNEQFF
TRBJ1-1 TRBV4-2 CASSPETGLDTEAFF
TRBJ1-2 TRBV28 CASSLMQGWDGYTF
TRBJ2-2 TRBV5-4 CASSLAGLARNAGELFF
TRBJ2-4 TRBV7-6 CASSLARGAAGDIQYF
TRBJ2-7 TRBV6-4 CASSAPRQGASYEQYF
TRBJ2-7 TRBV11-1 CASSLHHILAGASYEQYF